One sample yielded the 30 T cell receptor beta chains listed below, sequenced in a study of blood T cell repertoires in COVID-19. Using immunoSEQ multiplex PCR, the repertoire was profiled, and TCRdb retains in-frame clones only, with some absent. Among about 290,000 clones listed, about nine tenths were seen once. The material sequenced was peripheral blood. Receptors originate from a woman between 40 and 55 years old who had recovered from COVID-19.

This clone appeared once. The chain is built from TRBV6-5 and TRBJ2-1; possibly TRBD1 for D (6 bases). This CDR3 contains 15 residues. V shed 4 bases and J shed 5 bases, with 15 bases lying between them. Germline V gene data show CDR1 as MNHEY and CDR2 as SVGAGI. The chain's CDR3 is CASSLTGTVNNEQFF. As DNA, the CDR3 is TGTGCCAGCAGTTTAACAGGGACGGTGAACAATGAGCAGTTCTTC.

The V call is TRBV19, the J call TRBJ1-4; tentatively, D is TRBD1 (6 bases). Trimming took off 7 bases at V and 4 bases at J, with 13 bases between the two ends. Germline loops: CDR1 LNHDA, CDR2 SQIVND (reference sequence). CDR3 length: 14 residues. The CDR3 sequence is CASKTGQDNEKLFF. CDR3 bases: TGTGCCAGTAAAACAGGGCAGGATAATGAAAAACTGTTTTTT.

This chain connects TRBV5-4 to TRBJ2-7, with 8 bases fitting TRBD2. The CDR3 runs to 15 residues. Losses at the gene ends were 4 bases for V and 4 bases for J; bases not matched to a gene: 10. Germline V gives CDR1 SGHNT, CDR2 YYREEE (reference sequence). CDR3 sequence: CASSPGSGGGYEQYF. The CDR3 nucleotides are TGTGCCAGCAGCCCAGGAAGCGGGGGAGGGTACGAGCAGTACTTC.

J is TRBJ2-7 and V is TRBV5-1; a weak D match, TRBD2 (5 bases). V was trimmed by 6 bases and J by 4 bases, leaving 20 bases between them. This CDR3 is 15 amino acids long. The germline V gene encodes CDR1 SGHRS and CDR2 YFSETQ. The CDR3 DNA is TGCGCCAGCACCGGAGGACGCCGCGGTCCATACGAGCAGTACTTC. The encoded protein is CASTGGRRGPYEQYF.

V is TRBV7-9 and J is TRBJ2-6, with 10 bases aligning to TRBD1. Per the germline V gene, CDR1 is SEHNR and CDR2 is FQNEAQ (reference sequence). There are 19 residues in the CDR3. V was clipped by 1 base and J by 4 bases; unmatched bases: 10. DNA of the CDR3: TGTGCCAGCAGCTTAGTGTCGACAGGGGGCGATCCCGGGGCCAACGTCCTGACTTTC. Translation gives CASSLVSTGGDPGANVLTF.

DNA of the CDR3: TGTGCCAGTAGTATAGGCGGGGTTGAAGCTTTCTTT. This codes for CASSIGGVEAFF. This chain connects TRBV19 to TRBJ1-1, with D unresolved. V was pared by 1 base and J by 7 bases, with 7 bases between. Germline-derived CDR1 and CDR2 are LNHDA and SQIVND (reference sequence). CDR3 length equals 12 residues.

The CDR3 DNA sequence: TGTGCCAGCAGTTATTATCAGGGAGGGTTAGAGACCCAGTACTTC. This gives the protein CASSYYQGGLETQYF. V and J are TRBV6-5 and TRBJ2-5; TRBD2 agrees at 7 bases. Per the germline V gene, CDR1 is MNHEY and CDR2 is SVGAGI. The CDR3 has 15 residues. With V trimmed by 3 bases and J by 4 bases, 8 bases remained unmatched.

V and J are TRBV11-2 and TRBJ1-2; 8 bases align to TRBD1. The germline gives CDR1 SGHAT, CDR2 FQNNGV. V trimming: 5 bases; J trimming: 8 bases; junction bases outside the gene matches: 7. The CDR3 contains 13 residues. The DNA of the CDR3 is TGTGCCAGCAGCACGCAGGGGGCGGGAGGCTACACCTTC. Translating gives CASSTQGAGGYTF.

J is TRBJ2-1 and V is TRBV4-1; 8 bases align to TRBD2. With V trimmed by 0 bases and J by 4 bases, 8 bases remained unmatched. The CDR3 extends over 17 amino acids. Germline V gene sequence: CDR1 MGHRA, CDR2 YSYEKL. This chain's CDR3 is CASSQDSGGRRYNEQFF. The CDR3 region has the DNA TGCGCCAGCAGCCAAGATTCTGGCGGGAGGAGGTACAATGAGCAGTTCTTC.

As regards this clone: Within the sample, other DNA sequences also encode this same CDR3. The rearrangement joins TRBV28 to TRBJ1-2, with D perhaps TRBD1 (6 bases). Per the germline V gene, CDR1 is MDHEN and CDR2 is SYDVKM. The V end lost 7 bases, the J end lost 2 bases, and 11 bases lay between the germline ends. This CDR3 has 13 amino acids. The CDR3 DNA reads TGTGCCAGCACTCTCAGGGGAAACTATGGCTACACCTTC. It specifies CASTLRGNYGYTF.

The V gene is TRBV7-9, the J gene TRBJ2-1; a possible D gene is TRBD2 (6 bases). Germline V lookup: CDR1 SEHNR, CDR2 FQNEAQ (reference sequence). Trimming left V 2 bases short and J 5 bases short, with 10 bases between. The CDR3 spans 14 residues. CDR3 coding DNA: TGTGCCAGCAGCTTACAGGGACTGAACAATGAGCAGTTCTTC. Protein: CASSLQGLNNEQFF.

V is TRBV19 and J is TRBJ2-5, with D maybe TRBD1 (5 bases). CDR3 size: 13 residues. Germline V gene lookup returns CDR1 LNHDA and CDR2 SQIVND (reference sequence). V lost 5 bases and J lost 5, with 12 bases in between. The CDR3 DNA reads TGTGCCAGTAGTTCACAGGAGACGGAGACCCAGTACTTC. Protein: CASSSQETETQYF.

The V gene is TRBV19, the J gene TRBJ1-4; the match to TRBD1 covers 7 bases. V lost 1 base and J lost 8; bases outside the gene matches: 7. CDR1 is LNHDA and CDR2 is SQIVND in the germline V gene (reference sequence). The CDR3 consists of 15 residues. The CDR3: CASSIVGRGNEKLFF. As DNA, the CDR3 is TGTGCCAGTAGTATAGTCGGCAGGGGGAACGAAAAACTGTTTTTT.

CDR3 residues: CASSPVHPVEYEQYF. The CDR3 region has the DNA TGTGCCAGCAGTCCGGTCCACCCCGTGGAGTACGAGCAGTACTTC. V and J are TRBV28 and TRBJ2-7; D is undetermined. Germline CDR1 and CDR2: MDHEN and SYDVKM. The CDR3 has 15 amino acids. V shed 5 bases and J shed 4 bases, with 18 bases lying between them.

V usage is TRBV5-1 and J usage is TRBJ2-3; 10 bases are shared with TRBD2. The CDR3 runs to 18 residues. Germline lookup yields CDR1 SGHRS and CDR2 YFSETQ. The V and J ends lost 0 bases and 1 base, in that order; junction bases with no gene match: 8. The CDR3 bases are TGCGCCAGCAGCTTGGCTAGCGGGAGCCAACGGGGCACAGATACGCAGTATTTT. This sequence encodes CASSLASGSQRGTDTQYF.

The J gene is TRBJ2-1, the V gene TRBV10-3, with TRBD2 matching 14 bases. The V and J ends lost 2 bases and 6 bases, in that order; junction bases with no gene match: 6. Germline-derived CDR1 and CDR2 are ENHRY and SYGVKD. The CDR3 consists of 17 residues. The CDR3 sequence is CAISEGRGLAGGNEQFF. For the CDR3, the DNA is TGTGCCATCAGTGAGGGGCGAGGACTAGCGGGGGGCAATGAGCAGTTCTTC.

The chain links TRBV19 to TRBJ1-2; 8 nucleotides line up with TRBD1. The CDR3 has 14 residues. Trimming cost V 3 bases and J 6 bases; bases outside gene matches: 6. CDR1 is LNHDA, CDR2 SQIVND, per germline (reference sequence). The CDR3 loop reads CASSITQGANGYTF. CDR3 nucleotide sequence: TGTGCCAGTAGTATCACGCAGGGGGCCAATGGCTACACCTTC.

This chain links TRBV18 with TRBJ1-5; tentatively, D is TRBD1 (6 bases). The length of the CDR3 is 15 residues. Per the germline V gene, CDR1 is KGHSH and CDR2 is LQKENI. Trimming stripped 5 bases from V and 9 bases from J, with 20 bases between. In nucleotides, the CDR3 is TGTGCCAGCTCAGAGACAGGCCCCAGTGTCTTGCCCCAGCATTTT. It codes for CASSETGPSVLPQHF.

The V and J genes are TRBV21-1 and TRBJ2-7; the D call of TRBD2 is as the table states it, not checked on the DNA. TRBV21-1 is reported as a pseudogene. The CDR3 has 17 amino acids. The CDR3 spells CASSNQGTGGGHYEQYF. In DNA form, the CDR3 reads TGTGCCAGCAGCAATCAGGGTACGGGGGGCGGACATTACGAGCAGTACTTC.

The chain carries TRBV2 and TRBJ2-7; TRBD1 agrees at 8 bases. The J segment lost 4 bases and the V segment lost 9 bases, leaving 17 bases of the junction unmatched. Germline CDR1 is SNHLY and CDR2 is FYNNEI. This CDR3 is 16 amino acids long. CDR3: CARTPIGDRTLYEQYF. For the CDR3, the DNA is TGTGCCAGAACCCCCATCGGGGACAGGACCTTATACGAGCAGTACTTC.

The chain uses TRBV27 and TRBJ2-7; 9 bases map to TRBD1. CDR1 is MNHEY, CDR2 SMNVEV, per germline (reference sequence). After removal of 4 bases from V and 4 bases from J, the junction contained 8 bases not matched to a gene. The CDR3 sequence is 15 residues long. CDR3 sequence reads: CASSSVGTGPYEQYF. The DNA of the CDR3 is TGTGCCAGCAGTTCCGTCGGGACAGGGCCGTACGAGCAGTACTTC.

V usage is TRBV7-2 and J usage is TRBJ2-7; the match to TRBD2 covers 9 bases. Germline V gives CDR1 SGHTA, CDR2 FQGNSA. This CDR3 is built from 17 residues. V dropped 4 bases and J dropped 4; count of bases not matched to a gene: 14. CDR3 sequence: CASSSLTLAGEAYEQYF. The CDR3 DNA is TGTGCCAGCAGCTCACTAACCTTAGCGGGAGAGGCGTACGAGCAGTACTTC.

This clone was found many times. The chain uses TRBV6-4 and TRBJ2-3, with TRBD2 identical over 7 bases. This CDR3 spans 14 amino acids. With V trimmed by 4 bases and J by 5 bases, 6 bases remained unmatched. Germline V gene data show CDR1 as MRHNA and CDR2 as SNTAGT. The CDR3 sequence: CASSAAGGIDTQYF. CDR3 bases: TGTGCCAGCAGTGCGGCCGGGGGGATAGATACGCAGTATTTT.

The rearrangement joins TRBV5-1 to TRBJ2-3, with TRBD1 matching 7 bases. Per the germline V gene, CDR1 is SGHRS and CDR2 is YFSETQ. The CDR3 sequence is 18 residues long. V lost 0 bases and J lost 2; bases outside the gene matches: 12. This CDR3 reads CASSLGSGTASYTDTQYF. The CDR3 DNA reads TGCGCCAGCAGCTTGGGCTCCGGGACAGCGAGTTACACAGATACGCAGTATTTT.

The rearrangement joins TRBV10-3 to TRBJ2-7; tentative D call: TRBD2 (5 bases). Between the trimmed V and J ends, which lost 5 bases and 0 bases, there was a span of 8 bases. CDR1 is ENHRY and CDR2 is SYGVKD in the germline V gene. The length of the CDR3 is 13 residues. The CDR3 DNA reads TGTGCCATCAGTCCCGGGAACTCCTACGAGCAGTACTTC. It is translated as CAISPGNSYEQYF.

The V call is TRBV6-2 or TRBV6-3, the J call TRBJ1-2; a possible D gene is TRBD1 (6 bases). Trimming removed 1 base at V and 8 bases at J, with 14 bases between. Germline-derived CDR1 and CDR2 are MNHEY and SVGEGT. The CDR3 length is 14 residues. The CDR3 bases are TGTGCCAGCAGTTACTTACGGGGGGCGAGCGGCTACACCTTC. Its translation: CASSYLRGASGYTF.

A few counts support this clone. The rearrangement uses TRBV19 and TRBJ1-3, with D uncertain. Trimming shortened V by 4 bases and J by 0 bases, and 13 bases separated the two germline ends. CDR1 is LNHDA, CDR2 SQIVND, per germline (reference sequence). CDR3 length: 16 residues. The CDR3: CASSTRRESSGNTIYF. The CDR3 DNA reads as TGTGCCAGTAGTACCCGGCGGGAATCCTCTGGAAACACCATATATTTT. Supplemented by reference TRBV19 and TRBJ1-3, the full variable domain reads DGGITQSPKYLFRKEGQNVTLSCEQNLNHDAMYWYRQDPGQGLRLIYYSQIVNDFQKGDIAEGYSVSREKKESFPLTVTSAQKNPTAFYLCASSTRRESSGNTIYFGEGSWLTVV.

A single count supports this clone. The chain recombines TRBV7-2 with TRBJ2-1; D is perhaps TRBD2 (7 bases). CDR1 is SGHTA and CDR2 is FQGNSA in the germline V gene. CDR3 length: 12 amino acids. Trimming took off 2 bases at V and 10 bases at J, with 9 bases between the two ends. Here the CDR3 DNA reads TGTGCCAGCAGCTTATCGGGGGGCGAGCAGTTCTTC. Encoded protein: CASSLSGGEQFF.

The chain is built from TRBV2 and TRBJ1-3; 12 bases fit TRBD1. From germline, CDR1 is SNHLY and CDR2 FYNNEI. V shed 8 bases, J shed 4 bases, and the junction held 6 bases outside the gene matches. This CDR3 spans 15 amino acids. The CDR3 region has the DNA TGTGCCAGCTCGGGACAGGGGGCTTTAGGAAACACCATATATTTT. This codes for CASSGQGALGNTIYF.

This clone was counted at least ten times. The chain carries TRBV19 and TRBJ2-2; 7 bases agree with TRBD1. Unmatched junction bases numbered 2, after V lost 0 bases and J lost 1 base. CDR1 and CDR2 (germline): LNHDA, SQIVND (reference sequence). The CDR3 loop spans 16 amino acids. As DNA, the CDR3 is TGTGCCAGTAGTATAGAACAGGGGTGGAACACCGGGGAGCTGTTTTTT. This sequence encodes CASSIEQGWNTGELFF.